These 22 T cell receptor beta chains were all obtained from the same sample, sequenced in a study of blood T cells in healthy people across ages. The authors ran a second PCR of 7 to 11 cycles using a sample-barcoded 5' primer and a J-beta primer mix. TCRdb fed the 5' RACE reads into MiXCR, producing one record per CDR3 protein. Of around 800,000 distinct CDR3 sequences in the sample, approximately 24% were seen once. These data are also associated with another study on T cells of mothers and their children.

The specimen was blood. These receptors were obtained from a boy between 10 and 17 years old in good health.

The chain joins TRBV2 to TRBJ2-4; D is unclear. Germline V gene lookup returns CDR1 SNHLY and CDR2 FYNNEI. This CDR3 has 16 amino acids. V lost 5 bases and J 0 bases, leaving 14 bases between the germline ends. CDR3 residues: CASSSNVLLAKNIQYF. CDR3 DNA: TGTGCCAGCAGTTCTAATGTCCTACTAGCCAAAAACATTCAGTACTTC.

The chain has TRBV5-1 and TRBJ1-2; 10 positions match TRBD1. The CDR3 is made up of 15 amino acids. Germline-derived CDR1 and CDR2 are SGHRS and YFSETQ. The J segment lost 8 bases and the V segment lost 4 bases, leaving 11 bases of the junction unmatched. The chain's CDR3 is CASSTGDRGFLGYTF. Here the CDR3 DNA reads TGCGCCAGCAGCACTGGGGACAGGGGATTTCTCGGCTACACCTTC.

The rearrangement links TRBV10-3 to TRBJ2-3, with 9 bases fitting TRBD2. CDR1 is ENHRY, CDR2 SYGVKD, per germline. This CDR3 has 16 amino acids. V shed 7 bases, J shed 4 bases, and the junction held 12 bases outside the gene matches. The CDR3 loop reads CAIKGRGGGAADTQYF. CDR3 sequence (DNA): TGTGCCATCAAAGGAAGAGGCGGGGGGGCGGCAGATACGCAGTATTTT.

This clonotype was observed a few times. The chain recombines TRBV4-3 with TRBJ1-1; TRBD1 is a possible D gene (6 bases). Germline CDR1 is LGHNA and CDR2 is YSLEER. Trimming cost V 0 bases and J 5 bases, with 22 bases left between them. The CDR3 is 18 amino acids. CDR3 region: CASSQDPPPAGVVTEAFF. The DNA for the CDR3 is TGCGCCAGCAGCCAAGACCCTCCACCGGCAGGGGTTGTGACTGAAGCTTTCTTT.

This chain connects TRBV29-1 to TRBJ1-2; D is unclear. Trimming stripped 3 bases from V and 7 bases from J, with 3 bases between. Germline values: CDR1 SQVTM, CDR2 ANQGSEA. The CDR3 is made up of 9 amino acids. This CDR3 is CSVDAGYTF. CDR3 DNA: TGCAGCGTTGACGCTGGCTACACCTTC.

The V and J genes are TRBV2 and TRBJ2-5; D not resolved. The assigned J gene may be wrong: the sequence end matches TRBJ2-1 better. The CDR3 extends over 11 amino acids. CDR1 and CDR2 from the germline V gene are SNHLY and FYNNEI. The CDR3 DNA sequence: TGTGCCAGCCTGCGGCAGAATGAGCAGTTCTTC. Its translation is CASLRQNEQFF.

The chain joins TRBV5-1 to TRBJ2-1; tentatively, D is TRBD1 (6 bases). Germline values: CDR1 SGHRS, CDR2 YFSETQ. V was shortened by 5 bases and J by 0 bases, with 18 bases between the two germline ends. This CDR3 spans 17 amino acids. In DNA form, the CDR3 reads TGCGCCAGCAGAGGGGGACCTAACTCTCTCTCCTACAATGAGCAGTTCTTC. This encodes CASRGGPNSLSYNEQFF.

The chain employs TRBV11-2 and TRBJ2-7; 7 nucleotides align to TRBD1. Trimming took 5 bases from V and 3 from J; bases not matched to a gene: 10. The germline CDR1 and CDR2 sequences are SGHAT and FQNNGV. The CDR3 sequence is 15 residues long. DNA of the CDR3: TGTGCCAGCAGCCCAGGGACAGACCCATTCTACGAGCAGTACTTC. This translates into CASSPGTDPFYEQYF.

The rearrangement links TRBV6-6 to TRBJ1-4, with 7 bases identical to TRBD1. Germline trimming cut 3 bases from V and 7 bases from J; bases unmatched to any gene: 8. The CDR3 consists of 15 residues. Germline CDR1 MNHNY, CDR2 SVGAGI (reference sequence). The CDR3 spells CASSYGRQGGEKLFF. The CDR3 nucleotides are TGTGCCAGCAGTTATGGGCGACAGGGCGGTGAAAAACTGTTTTTT.

CDR3 DNA sequence: TGTGCCAGTTTTCCGGGACAGACTAATGAAAAACTGTTTTTT. It specifies CASFPGQTNEKLFF. V is TRBV28 and J is TRBJ1-4, with 7 bases fitting TRBD1. Unmatched junction bases numbered 6, after V lost 9 bases and J lost 2 bases. The CDR3 totals 14 residues. Germline V lookup: CDR1 MDHEN, CDR2 SYDVKM.

V is TRBV9 and J is TRBJ1-2; D gene uncertain. Trimming took off 7 bases at V and 0 bases at J, with 13 bases between the two ends. The germline CDR1 and CDR2 sequences are SGDLS and YYNGEE. CDR3 size: 14 residues. In nucleotides, the CDR3 is TGTGCCAGCCGCCGAGACGGTACTAACTATGGCTACACCTTC. This codes for CASRRDGTNYGYTF.

The chain couples TRBV5-6 to TRBJ2-5, with D unresolved. The J call may be in error: the DNA end matches TRBJ2-1 better. The germline V gene has CDR1 SGHDT and CDR2 YYEEEE. The CDR3 has 11 residues. This CDR3 reads CASSINNEQFF. In nucleotides, the CDR3 is TGTGCCAGCAGCATTAACAATGAGCAGTTCTTC.

This clonotype was observed a few times. The rearrangement joins TRBV20-1 to TRBJ2-5; the match to TRBD1 covers 8 bases. The germline gives CDR1 DFQATT, CDR2 SNEGSKA (reference sequence). V shed 5 bases and J 5 bases; nucleotides not matched to a gene: 13. This CDR3 contains 15 residues. The chain's CDR3 is CSAGGDRGVGETQYF. For the CDR3, the DNA is TGCAGTGCTGGGGGAGACAGGGGAGTCGGGGAGACCCAGTACTTC.

This chain joins TRBV20-1 and TRBJ1-5; TRBD1 matches at 9 bases. There are 17 residues in the CDR3. Germline V gives CDR1 DFQATT, CDR2 SNEGSKA (reference sequence). V dropped 1 base and J dropped 7; count of bases not matched to a gene: 14. In DNA form, the CDR3 reads TGCAGTGCTAGAGTCATGGGACAGGGAGGTTTGGGCCAGCCCCAGCATTTT. Translating gives CSARVMGQGGLGQPQHF.

The CDR3 loop is CSVEVGLAGGQSSYNEQFF. CDR3 DNA sequence: TGCAGCGTTGAAGTGGGACTAGCGGGGGGCCAGAGCTCCTACAATGAGCAGTTCTTC. The chain carries TRBV29-1 and TRBJ2-1; 15 positions agree with TRBD2. Germline CDR1 reads SQVTM; CDR2 reads ANQGSEA. This CDR3 comprises 19 residues. With 1 base clipped from V and 0 bases from J, the junction kept 7 bases outside the gene matches.

The table lists this clonotype with a few counts. The CDR3 bases are TGTGCCAGCAGCCCTTTAGGGGCTAGCGGGAGCTACGAGCAGTACTTC. Translated, it gives CASSPLGASGSYEQYF. The V call is TRBV7-6, the J call TRBJ2-7, with 10 bases aligning to TRBD2. The CDR3 contains 16 residues. Germline trimming cut 5 bases from V and 3 bases from J; bases unmatched to any gene: 10. Germline loops: CDR1 SGHVS, CDR2 FNYEAQ.

The genes are TRBV14 and TRBJ2-1; D unclear. Trimming cost V 4 bases and J 0 bases, with 10 bases left between them. This CDR3 is 15 amino acids long. Germline V gene data show CDR1 as SGHDN and CDR2 as FVKESK. The CDR3 protein is CASSPLASSYNEQFF. CDR3 sequence (DNA): TGTGCCAGCAGCCCCCTGGCGAGCTCCTACAATGAGCAGTTCTTC. Full variable domain (outside the CDR3, taken from reference TRBV14 and TRBJ2-1): EAGVTQFPSHSVIEKGQTVTLRCDPISGHDNLYWYRRVMGKEIKFLLHFVKESKQDESGMPNNRFLAERTGGTYSTLKVQPAELEDSGVYFCASSPLASSYNEQFFGPGTRLTVL.

In its sample, this clonotype was seen once. This CDR3 reads CASSSVTGGSTTEAFF. The CDR3 DNA sequence: TGTGCCAGCTCATCAGTGACAGGGGGCTCGACCACTGAAGCTTTCTTT. The chain joins TRBV18 to TRBJ1-1; 10 positions agree with TRBD1. CDR3 length: 16 amino acids. From germline, CDR1 is KGHSH and CDR2 LQKENI. The V gene end was trimmed by 5 bases and the J gene end by 4 bases; junction bases not matched to a gene: 10.

The rearrangement links TRBV6-5 to TRBJ2-3; possibly TRBD1 or TRBD2 for D (5 bases each). This CDR3 has 16 amino acids. From germline, CDR1 is MNHEY and CDR2 SVGAGI. Trimming stripped 2 bases from V and 2 bases from J, with 14 bases between. Here the CDR3 DNA reads TGTGCCAGCAGTTACCCTGGGACGATTGACACAGATACGCAGTATTTT. Translating it yields CASSYPGTIDTDTQYF.

This clonotype was seen at least ten times. The genes are TRBV5-1 and TRBJ2-2; D perhaps matches TRBD2 (6 bases). V was clipped by 3 bases and J by 5 bases, with 17 bases between them. The CDR3 spans 16 residues. Germline V gene sequence: CDR1 SGHRS, CDR2 YFSETQ. Written as DNA, the CDR3 is TGCGCCAGCAGCTCTGCCGGGACTTGGAGGACCGGGGAGCTGTTTTTT. As protein: CASSSAGTWRTGELFF.

The chain couples TRBV29-1 to TRBJ2-3; 9 bases line up with TRBD1. The germline V gene has CDR1 SQVTM and CDR2 ANQGSEA. The CDR3 is 14 amino acids. V was clipped by 6 bases and J by 5 bases; unmatched bases: 9. CDR3 coding DNA: TGCAGCGTAAAATCCGGGACAGGGTTAGATACGCAGTATTTT. Residues: CSVKSGTGLDTQYF.

The chain uses TRBV2 and TRBJ2-5; either TRBD1 or TRBD2 may fit D (5 bases each). The V end was cut by 6 bases, the J end by 7 bases, with 21 bases between. This CDR3 region has 15 residues. Germline V gene data show CDR1 as SNHLY and CDR2 as FYNNEI. CDR3 region: CASRNHTSDGGTQYF. The CDR3 nucleotides read TGTGCCAGCAGGAATCACACGTCCGATGGGGGGACCCAGTACTTC.